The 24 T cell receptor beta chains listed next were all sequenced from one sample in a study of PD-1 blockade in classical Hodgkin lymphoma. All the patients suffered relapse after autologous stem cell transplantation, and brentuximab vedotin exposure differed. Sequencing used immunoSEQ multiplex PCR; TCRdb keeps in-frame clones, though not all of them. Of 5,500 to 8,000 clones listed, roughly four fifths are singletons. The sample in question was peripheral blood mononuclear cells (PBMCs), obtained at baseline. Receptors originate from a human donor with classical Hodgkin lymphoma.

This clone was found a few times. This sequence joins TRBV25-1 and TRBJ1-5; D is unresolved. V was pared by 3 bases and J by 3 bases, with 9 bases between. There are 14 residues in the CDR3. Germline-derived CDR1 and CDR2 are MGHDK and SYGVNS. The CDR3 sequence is CASSEIGPNQPQHF. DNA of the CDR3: TGTGCCAGCAGTGAGATAGGACCCAATCAGCCCCAGCATTTT.

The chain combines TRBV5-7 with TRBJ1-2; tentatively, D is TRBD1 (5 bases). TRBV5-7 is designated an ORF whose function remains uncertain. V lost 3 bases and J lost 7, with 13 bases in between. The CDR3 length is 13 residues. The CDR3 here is CASSWGQNGGYTF. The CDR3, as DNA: TGTGCCAGCAGCTGGGGCCAGAATGGTGGCTACACCTTC.

CDR3 nucleotides: TGTGCCAGCAGCCGATCGGGACAGGGGGCCTACGAGCAGTACTTC. It is translated as CASSRSGQGAYEQYF. The chain carries TRBV14 and TRBJ2-7; 11 nucleotides line up with TRBD1. Looked up from germline, CDR1 is SGHDN and CDR2 is FVKESK. The V segment lost 4 bases and the J segment 2 bases; nucleotides outside the gene matches: 4. CDR3 size: 15 residues.

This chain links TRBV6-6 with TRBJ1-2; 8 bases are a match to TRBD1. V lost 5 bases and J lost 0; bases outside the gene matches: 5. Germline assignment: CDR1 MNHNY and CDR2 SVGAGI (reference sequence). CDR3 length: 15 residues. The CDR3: CASSQPGQANYGYTF. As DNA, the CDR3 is TGTGCCAGCAGTCAACCGGGACAGGCTAACTATGGCTACACCTTC.

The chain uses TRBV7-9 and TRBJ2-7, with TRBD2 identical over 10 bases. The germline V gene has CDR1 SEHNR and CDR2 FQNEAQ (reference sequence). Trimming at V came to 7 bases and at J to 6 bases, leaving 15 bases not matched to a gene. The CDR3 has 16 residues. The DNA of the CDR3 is TGTGCCAGCACCCCCGGGTGGGCTAGCGGGAGAGGCGAGCAGTACTTC. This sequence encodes CASTPGWASGRGEQYF.

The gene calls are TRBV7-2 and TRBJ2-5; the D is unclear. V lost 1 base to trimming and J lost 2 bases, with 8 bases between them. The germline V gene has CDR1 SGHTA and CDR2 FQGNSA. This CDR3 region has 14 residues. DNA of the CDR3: TGTGCCAGCAGCTTAGTTTCCCTACAAGAGACCCAGTACTTC. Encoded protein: CASSLVSLQETQYF.

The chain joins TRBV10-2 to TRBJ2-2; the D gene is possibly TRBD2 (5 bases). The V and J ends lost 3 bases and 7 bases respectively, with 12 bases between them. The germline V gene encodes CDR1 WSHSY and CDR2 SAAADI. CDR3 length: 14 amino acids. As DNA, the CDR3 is TGCGCCAGCAGTGAAAAGCGGTTTTACGGGGAGCTGTTTTTT. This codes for CASSEKRFYGELFF.

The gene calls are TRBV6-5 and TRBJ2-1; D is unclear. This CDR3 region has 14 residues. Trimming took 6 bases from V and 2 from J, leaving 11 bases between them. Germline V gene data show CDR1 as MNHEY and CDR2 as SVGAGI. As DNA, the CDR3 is TGTGCCAGCAGCCCCCTAGGGACCTACAATGAGCAGTTCTTC. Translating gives CASSPLGTYNEQFF.

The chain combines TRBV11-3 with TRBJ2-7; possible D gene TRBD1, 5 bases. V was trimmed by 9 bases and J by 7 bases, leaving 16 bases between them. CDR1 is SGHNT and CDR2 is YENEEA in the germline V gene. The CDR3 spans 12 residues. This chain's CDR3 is CARRLTGLEQYF. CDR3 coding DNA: TGTGCCAGGAGGCTTACAGGTCTAGAGCAGTACTTC.

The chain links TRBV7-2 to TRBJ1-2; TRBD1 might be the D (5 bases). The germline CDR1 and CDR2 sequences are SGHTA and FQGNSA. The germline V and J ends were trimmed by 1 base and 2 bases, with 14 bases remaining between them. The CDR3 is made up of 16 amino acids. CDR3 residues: CASSLVWGGYNYGYTF. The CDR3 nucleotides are TGTGCCAGCAGCTTAGTCTGGGGGGGTTACAACTATGGCTACACCTTC.

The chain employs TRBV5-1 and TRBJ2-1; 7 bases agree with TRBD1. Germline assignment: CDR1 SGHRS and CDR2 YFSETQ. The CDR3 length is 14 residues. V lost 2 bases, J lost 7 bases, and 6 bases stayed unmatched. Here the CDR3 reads CASSFRDSLNEQFF. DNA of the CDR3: TGCGCCAGCAGCTTCCGGGACAGTCTAAATGAGCAGTTCTTC. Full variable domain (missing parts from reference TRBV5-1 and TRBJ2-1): KAGVTQTPRYLIKTRGQQVTLSCSPISGHRSVSWYQQTPGQGLQFLFEYFSETQRNKGNFPGRFSGRQFSNSRSEMNVSTLELGDSALYLCASSFRDSLNEQFFGPGTRLTVL.

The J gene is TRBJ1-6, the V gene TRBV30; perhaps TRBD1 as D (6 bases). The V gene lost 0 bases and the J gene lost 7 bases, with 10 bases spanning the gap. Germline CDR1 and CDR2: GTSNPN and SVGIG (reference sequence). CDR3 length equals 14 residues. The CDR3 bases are TGTGCCTGGAGTGTAGGACAGCTAAATTCACCCCTCCACTTT. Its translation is CAWSVGQLNSPLHF.

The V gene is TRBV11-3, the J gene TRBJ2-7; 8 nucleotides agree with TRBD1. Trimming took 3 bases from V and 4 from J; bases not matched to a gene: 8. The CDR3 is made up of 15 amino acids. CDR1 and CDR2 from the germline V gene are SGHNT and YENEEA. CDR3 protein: CASSFVTGVRYEQYF. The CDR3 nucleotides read TGTGCCAGCAGCTTTGTGACAGGGGTTAGGTACGAGCAGTACTTC.

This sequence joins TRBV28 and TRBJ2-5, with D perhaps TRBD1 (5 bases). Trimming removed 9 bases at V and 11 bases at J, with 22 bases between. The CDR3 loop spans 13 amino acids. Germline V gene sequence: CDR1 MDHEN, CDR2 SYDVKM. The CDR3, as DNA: TGTGCCAGTATGTGGGCTAATGTGGGGCAGCAGTACTTC. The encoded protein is CASMWANVGQQYF.

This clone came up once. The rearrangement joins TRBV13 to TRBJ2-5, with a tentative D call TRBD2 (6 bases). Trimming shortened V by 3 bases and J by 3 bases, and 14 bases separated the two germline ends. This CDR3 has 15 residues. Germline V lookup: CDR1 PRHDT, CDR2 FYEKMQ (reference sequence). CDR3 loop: CASSFRSGGEETQYF. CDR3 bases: TGTGCCAGCAGCTTTAGGTCTGGAGGGGAAGAGACCCAGTACTTC.

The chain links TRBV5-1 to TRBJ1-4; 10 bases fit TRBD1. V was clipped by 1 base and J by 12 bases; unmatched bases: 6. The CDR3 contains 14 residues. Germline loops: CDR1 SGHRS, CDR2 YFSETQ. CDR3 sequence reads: CASSLRGQGRELFF. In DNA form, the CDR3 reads TGCGCCAGCAGCTTGAGGGGACAGGGGAGGGAACTGTTTTTT.

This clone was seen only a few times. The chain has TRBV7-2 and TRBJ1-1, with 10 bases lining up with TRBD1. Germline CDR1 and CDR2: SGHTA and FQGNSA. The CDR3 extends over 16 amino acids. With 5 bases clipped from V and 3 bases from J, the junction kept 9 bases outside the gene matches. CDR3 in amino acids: CASSRRQGAKDTEAFF. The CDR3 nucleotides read TGTGCCAGCAGCCGACGACAGGGGGCAAAGGACACTGAAGCTTTCTTT.

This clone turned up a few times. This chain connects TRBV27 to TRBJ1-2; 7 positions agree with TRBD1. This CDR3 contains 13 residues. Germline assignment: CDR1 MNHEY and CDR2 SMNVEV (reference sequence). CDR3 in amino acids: CAAGQGANYGYTF. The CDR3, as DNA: TGTGCTGCGGGGCAGGGGGCTAACTATGGCTACACCTTC.

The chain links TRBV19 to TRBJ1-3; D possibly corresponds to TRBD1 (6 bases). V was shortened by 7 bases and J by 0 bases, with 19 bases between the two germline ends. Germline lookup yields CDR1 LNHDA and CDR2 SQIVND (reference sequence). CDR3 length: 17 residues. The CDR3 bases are TGTGCCAGTATTAAGGGGGGGCAGCGAAGCTCTGGAAACACCATATATTTT. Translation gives CASIKGGQRSSGNTIYF.

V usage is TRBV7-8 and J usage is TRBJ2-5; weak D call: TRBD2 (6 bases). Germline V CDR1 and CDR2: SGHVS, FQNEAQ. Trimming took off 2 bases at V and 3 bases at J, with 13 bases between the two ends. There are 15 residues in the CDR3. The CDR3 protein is CASSLNPRTKETQYF. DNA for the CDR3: TGTGCCAGCAGCTTAAATCCCCGGACTAAAGAGACCCAGTACTTC.

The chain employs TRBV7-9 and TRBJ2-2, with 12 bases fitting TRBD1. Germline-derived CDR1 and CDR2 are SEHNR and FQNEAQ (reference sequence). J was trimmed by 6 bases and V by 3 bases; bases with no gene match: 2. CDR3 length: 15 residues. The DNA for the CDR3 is TGTGCCAGCAGCTTGGGACAGGGGGCAGCCGGGGAGCTGTTTTTT. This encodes CASSLGQGAAGELFF.

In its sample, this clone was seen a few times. This CDR3 is CASSLGQGTDTQYF. CDR3 in DNA: TGTGCCAGCAGTTTGGGGCAGGGAACAGATACGCAGTATTTT. The chain links TRBV28 to TRBJ2-3, with D perhaps TRBD1 (5 bases). CDR1 is MDHEN, CDR2 SYDVKM, per germline. Trimming cost V 3 bases and J 3 bases, with 10 bases left between them. The CDR3 runs to 14 residues.

CDR3 bases: TGTGCCAGCAGCTCGGAAGCCAATCAGCCCCAGCATTTT. Translation: CASSSEANQPQHF. V gene TRBV7-9 combines with J gene TRBJ1-5, with D uncertain. V was trimmed by 4 bases and J by 3 bases, leaving 7 bases between them. This CDR3 is 13 amino acids long. Looked up from germline, CDR1 is SEHNR and CDR2 is FQNEAQ (reference sequence).

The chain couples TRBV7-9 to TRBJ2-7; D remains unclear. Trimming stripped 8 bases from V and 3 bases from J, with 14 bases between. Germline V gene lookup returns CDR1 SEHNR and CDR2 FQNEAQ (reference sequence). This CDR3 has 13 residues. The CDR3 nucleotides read TGTGCCAGCCGGCCCCCACTCGACTACGAGCAGTACTTC. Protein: CASRPPLDYEQYF.